Listed below are T cell receptor beta chains from one sample, sequenced in a study of Ad26.COV2.S vaccination and SARS-CoV-2 variants. The assay was immunoSEQ multiplex PCR, and TCRdb's table has in-frame clones only and misses some. Here the sample spans approximately 410,000 clones, around nine tenths being singletons. Here the sequenced sample was peripheral blood, taken in a trial of Ad26.COV2.S vaccine versus placebo. These receptors were collected from a person aged 18-65 years who received the Ad26.COV2.S COVID-19 vaccine or a placebo. CDR3s include the opening cysteine and the closing phenylalanine or tryptophan. The order of the fields is J gene, V gene, D gene, clone size, CDR3 protein, CDR3 DNA. D genes are given only for firm matches. Size values are once, few and many counts, or a class for expanded clones, and some rows have none.

J: TRBJ2-1; V: TRBV7-2; D: .; size: .; CDR3: CASSFRLQGSSYNEQFF; DNA: TGTGCCAGCAGCTTCCGACTACAAGGAAGCTCCTACAATGAGCAGTTCTTC
J: TRBJ2-2; V: TRBV5-6; D: .; size: .; CDR3: CASSTDSVLGTGELFF; DNA: TGTGCCAGCAGCACTGATTCGGTTTTGGGGACCGGGGAGCTGTTTTTT
J: TRBJ1-4; V: TRBV7-2; D: .; size: .; CDR3: CASSARTASETNEKLFF; DNA: TGTGCCAGCAGCGCCAGGACAGCGAGCGAAACTAATGAAAAACTGTTTTTT
J: TRBJ2-1; V: TRBV5-1; D: .; size: .; CDR3: CASSLVWHNEQFF; DNA: TGCGCCAGCAGCTTGGTTTGGCACAATGAGCAGTTCTTC
J: TRBJ2-1; V: TRBV4-2; D: .; size: .; CDR3: CASSQEYGRDWGFF; DNA: TGTGCCAGCAGCCAAGAATACGGAAGGGACTGGGGATTCTTC
J: TRBJ2-2; V: TRBV5-1; D: .; size: .; CDR3: CASSDPRRTLANTGELFF; DNA: TGCGCCAGCAGCGACCCGAGGCGGACACTCGCGAACACCGGGGAGCTGTTTTTT
J: TRBJ1-2; V: TRBV30; D: .; size: .; CDR3: CAWSVFPGEGNGYTF; DNA: TGTGCCTGGAGTGTGTTTCCGGGAGAGGGCAATGGCTACACCTTC
J: TRBJ2-5; V: TRBV6-1; D: .; size: many; CDR3: CASSDGKETQYF; DNA: TGTGCCAGCAGTGATGGGAAAGAGACCCAGTACTTC
J: TRBJ2-7; V: TRBV11-3; D: .; size: .; CDR3: CASSHKGRPYEQYF; DNA: TGTGCCAGCAGCCATAAAGGGAGGCCCTACGAGCAGTACTTC
J: TRBJ2-7; V: TRBV6-2/TRBV6-3; D: TRBD2; size: few; CDR3: CASSPRGSGGYEQYF; DNA: TGTGCCAGCAGCCCCCGAGGAAGCGGGGGTTACGAGCAGTACTTC
J: TRBJ2-7; V: TRBV5-1; D: .; size: .; CDR3: CASSLGQGIGYEQYF; DNA: TGCGCCAGCAGCTTGGGGCAGGGGATCGGGTACGAGCAGTACTTC
J: TRBJ2-5; V: TRBV5-1; D: .; size: .; CDR3: CASSFADRIRETQYF; DNA: TGCGCCAGCAGCTTCGCAGATCGAATTAGGGAGACCCAGTACTTC
J: TRBJ1-1; V: TRBV7-6; D: .; size: .; CDR3: CASSQGGGRTEAFF; DNA: TGCGCCAGCAGCCAAGGGGGGGGGCGGACTGAAGCTTTCTTT
J: TRBJ1-2; V: TRBV27; D: .; size: .; CDR3: CASSSFRAENYGYTF; DNA: TGTGCCAGCAGTTCATTCCGGGCCGAGAACTATGGCTACACCTTC
J: TRBJ2-5; V: TRBV7-2; D: TRBD1; size: .; CDR3: CASSQGQGRETQYF; DNA: TGTGCCAGCAGCCAGGGACAGGGCAGAGAGACCCAGTACTTC
J: TRBJ2-1; V: TRBV6-2/TRBV6-3; D: .; size: .; CDR3: CASSYPTAEQFF; DNA: TGTGCCAGCAGTTACCCCACGGCTGAGCAGTTCTTC
J: TRBJ1-1; V: TRBV23-1; D: TRBD1; size: .; CDR3: CASSPTLDRGLWGTEAFF; DNA: TGCGCCAGCAGTCCCACCTTGGACAGGGGGCTGTGGGGCACTGAAGCTTTCTTT
J: TRBJ1-3; V: TRBV7-8; D: .; size: .; CDR3: CASSLVGWGSGNTIYF; DNA: TGTGCCAGCAGCTTAGTTGGGTGGGGCTCTGGAAACACCATATATTTT
J: TRBJ1-2; V: TRBV20-1; D: .; size: .; CDR3: CSASRATDGYTF; DNA: TGCAGTGCTAGTCGGGCAACGGATGGCTACACCTTC
J: TRBJ2-7; V: TRBV11-2; D: .; size: few; CDR3: CASSLAPPPNYEQYF; DNA: TGTGCCAGCAGCTTAGCCCCGCCCCCGAACTACGAGCAGTACTTC
J: TRBJ1-4; V: TRBV21-1; D: .; size: .; CDR3: CASSKEDRWNEKLFF; DNA: TGTGCCAGCAGCAAAGAGGACAGGTGGAATGAAAAACTGTTTTTT
J: TRBJ2-1; V: TRBV5-1; D: TRBD2; size: .; CDR3: CASSFMAGGDNEQFF; DNA: TGCGCCAGCAGCTTCATGGCGGGAGGGGACAATGAGCAGTTCTTC
J: TRBJ1-3; V: TRBV3-1/TRBV3-2; D: .; size: once; CDR3: CASSQAGNTIYF; DNA: TGTGCCAGCAGCCAAGCTGGAAACACCATATATTTT
J: TRBJ2-1; V: TRBV12-3/TRBV12-4; D: .; size: few; CDR3: CASAGQPNEQFF; DNA: TGTGCCAGCGCGGGACAGCCCAATGAGCAGTTCTTC
J: TRBJ2-3; V: TRBV20-1; D: .; size: .; CDR3: CSVPPPDTQYF; DNA: TGCAGTGTTCCCCCCCCAGATACGCAGTATTTT
J: TRBJ1-2; V: TRBV29-1; D: .; size: .; CDR3: CSVGLHRYYGYTF; DNA: TGCAGCGTCGGGCTCCACAGGTACTATGGCTACACCTTC
J: TRBJ1-5; V: TRBV5-6; D: TRBD1; size: .; CDR3: CASSRTGVGQPQHF; DNA: TGTGCCAGCAGCCGGACAGGGGTGGGTCAGCCCCAGCATTTT
J: TRBJ2-7; V: TRBV20-1; D: .; size: .; CDR3: CSARDYYEQYF; DNA: TGCAGTGCTAGAGATTATTACGAGCAGTACTTC
J: TRBJ1-4; V: TRBV18; D: .; size: .; CDR3: CASSRDNEKLFF; DNA: TGTGCCAGCTCTCGGGACAACGAAAAACTGTTTTTT
J: TRBJ1-5; V: TRBV6-2/TRBV6-3; D: TRBD1; size: .; CDR3: CASSYDRGPRPQHF; DNA: TGTGCCAGCAGTTACGACAGGGGCCCGAGGCCCCAGCATTTT
J: TRBJ1-5; V: TRBV29-1; D: TRBD1; size: .; CDR3: CSVAKTGDNNQPQHF; DNA: TGCAGCGTTGCTAAGACAGGGGATAACAATCAGCCCCAGCATTTT
J: TRBJ2-1; V: TRBV7-8; D: .; size: .; CDR3: CASSVVAGPWNEQFF; DNA: TGTGCCAGCAGCGTGGTGGCAGGTCCTTGGAATGAGCAGTTCTTC
J: TRBJ2-4; V: TRBV6-1; D: .; size: few; CDR3: CASSELNIQYF; DNA: TGTGCCAGCAGTGAACTAAACATTCAGTACTTC
J: TRBJ1-3; V: TRBV5-4; D: .; size: .; CDR3: CASSFSGNTIYF; DNA: TGTGCCAGCAGCTTTTCCGGAAACACCATATATTTT
J: TRBJ2-7; V: TRBV10-2; D: TRBD1; size: few; CDR3: CASSEGDSSYEQYF; DNA: TGCGCCAGCAGTGAGGGGGACAGCTCCTACGAGCAGTACTTC
J: TRBJ2-7; V: TRBV6-4; D: .; size: .; CDR3: CASSDSPGWEQYF; DNA: TGTGCCAGCAGTGACTCGCCAGGGTGGGAGCAGTACTTC
J: TRBJ2-7; V: TRBV18; D: TRBD1; size: .; CDR3: CASSPPDRGVYEQYF; DNA: TGTGCCAGCTCACCTCCGGACAGGGGGGTCTACGAGCAGTACTTC
J: TRBJ1-6; V: TRBV18; D: .; size: few; CDR3: CASSANPTGNSPLHF; DNA: TGTGCCAGCTCAGCCAACCCGACAGGCAATTCACCCCTCCACTTT
J: TRBJ2-1; V: TRBV5-1; D: .; size: .; CDR3: CASSSRVLNEQFF; DNA: TGCGCCAGCAGCTCCCGGGTCCTCAATGAGCAGTTCTTC
J: TRBJ2-1; V: TRBV4-1; D: TRBD2; size: few; CDR3: CASSQGPLAGGPKKSEQFF; DNA: TGCGCCAGCAGCCAAGGTCCGCTAGCGGGGGGGCCGAAGAAAAGTGAGCAGTTCTTC
J: TRBJ2-7; V: TRBV27; D: .; size: .; CDR3: CASSLKPNSYEQYF; DNA: TGTGCCAGCAGCCTGAAACCAAATTCCTACGAGCAGTACTTC
J: TRBJ1-2; V: TRBV10-3; D: .; size: .; CDR3: CATWVAGLDGYTF; DNA: TGTGCCACCTGGGTGGCGGGACTCGATGGCTACACCTTC
J: TRBJ1-1; V: TRBV29-1; D: .; size: .; CDR3: CSVYHTEAFF; DNA: TGCAGCGTTTATCACACTGAAGCTTTCTTT
J: TRBJ1-6; V: TRBV5-6; D: .; size: .; CDR3: CASSALTGTNSPLHF; DNA: TGTGCCAGCAGCGCCCTGACAGGCACAAATTCACCCCTCCACTTT
J: TRBJ2-1; V: TRBV11-2; D: .; size: .; CDR3: CASSASGTSTLGEQFF; DNA: TGTGCCAGCAGCGCTTCCGGGACCTCCACGCTAGGTGAGCAGTTCTTC
J: TRBJ2-7; V: TRBV30; D: .; size: .; CDR3: CAWSPPDRNSYEQYF; DNA: TGTGCCTGGAGTCCACCGGACAGAAATTCCTACGAGCAGTACTTC
J: TRBJ1-2; V: TRBV15; D: .; size: .; CDR3: CATSRSRTGNYGYTF; DNA: TGTGCCACCAGCAGATCGAGGACCGGAAACTATGGCTACACCTTC
J: TRBJ2-3; V: TRBV7-6; D: .; size: once; CDR3: CASSLVPWQGGTNTQYF; DNA: TGTGCCAGCAGCTTAGTTCCATGGCAGGGAGGCACAAATACGCAGTATTTT
J: TRBJ1-5; V: TRBV12-3/TRBV12-4; D: .; size: .; CDR3: CASSQVVHQPQHF; DNA: TGTGCCAGCAGCCAGGTTGTTCATCAGCCCCAGCATTTT
J: TRBJ2-3; V: TRBV19; D: TRBD1; size: .; CDR3: CASSIMIRDRGTDTQYF; DNA: TGTGCCAGTAGTATCATGATACGGGACAGGGGAACAGATACGCAGTATTTT
J: TRBJ2-5; V: TRBV6-2/TRBV6-3; D: .; size: once; CDR3: CASSYAGETQYF; DNA: TGTGCCAGCAGTTACGCCGGGGAGACCCAGTACTTC
J: TRBJ2-1; V: TRBV27; D: TRBD1; size: .; CDR3: CASSLDRANEQFF; DNA: TGTGCCAGCAGTTTAGACAGGGCGAATGAGCAGTTCTTC
J: TRBJ2-1; V: TRBV27; D: .; size: .; CDR3: CASSPSRVNEQFF; DNA: TGTGCCAGCAGTCCATCCCGGGTCAATGAGCAGTTCTTC
J: TRBJ1-4; V: TRBV25-1; D: .; size: once; CDR3: CASSEGEATNEKLFF; DNA: TGTGCCAGCAGTGAAGGAGAGGCAACTAATGAAAAACTGTTTTTT
J: TRBJ1-1; V: TRBV10-1; D: .; size: .; CDR3: CASRQTRRDTEAFF; DNA: TGCGCCAGCAGACAGACAAGGCGGGACACTGAAGCTTTCTTT